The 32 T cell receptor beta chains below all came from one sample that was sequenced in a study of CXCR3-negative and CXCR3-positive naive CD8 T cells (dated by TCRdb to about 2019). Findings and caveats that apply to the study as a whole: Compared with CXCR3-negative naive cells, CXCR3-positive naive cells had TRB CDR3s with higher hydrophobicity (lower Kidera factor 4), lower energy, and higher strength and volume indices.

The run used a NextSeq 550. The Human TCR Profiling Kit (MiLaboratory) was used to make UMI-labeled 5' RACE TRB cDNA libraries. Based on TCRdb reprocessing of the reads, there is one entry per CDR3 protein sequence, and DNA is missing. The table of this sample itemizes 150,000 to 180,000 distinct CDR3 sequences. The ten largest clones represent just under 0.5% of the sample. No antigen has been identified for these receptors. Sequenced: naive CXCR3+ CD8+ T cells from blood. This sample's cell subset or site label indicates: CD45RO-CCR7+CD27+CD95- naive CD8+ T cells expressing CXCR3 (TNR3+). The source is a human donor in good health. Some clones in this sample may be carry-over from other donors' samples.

CDR3 sequence reads: CASSERGLAGGGIF. The V call is TRBV10-2, the J call TRBJ2-1; TCRdb indicates TRBD2, and absent DNA this call remains unverified. CDR1 is WSHSY and CDR2 is SAAADI in the germline V gene. This CDR3 spans 14 amino acids.

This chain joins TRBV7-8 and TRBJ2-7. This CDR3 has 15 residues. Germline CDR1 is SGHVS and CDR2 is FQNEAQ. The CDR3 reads CASSLDQRLGFEQYF. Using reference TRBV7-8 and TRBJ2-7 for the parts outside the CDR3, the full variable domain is GAGVSQSPRYKVAKRGQDVALRCDPISGHVSLFWYQQALGQGPEFLTYFQNEAQLDKSGLPSDRFFAERPEGSVSTLKIQRTQQEDSAVYLCASSLDQRLGFEQYFGPGTRLTVT.

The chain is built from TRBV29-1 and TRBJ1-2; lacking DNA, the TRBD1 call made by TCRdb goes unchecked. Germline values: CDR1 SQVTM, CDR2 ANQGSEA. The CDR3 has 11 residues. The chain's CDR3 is CSVPGPYGYTF.

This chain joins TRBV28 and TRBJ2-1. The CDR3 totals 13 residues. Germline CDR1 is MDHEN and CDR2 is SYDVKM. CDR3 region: CASSLRPRDEQFF.

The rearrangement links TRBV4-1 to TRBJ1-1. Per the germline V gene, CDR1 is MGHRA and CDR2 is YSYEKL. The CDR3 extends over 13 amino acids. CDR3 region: CASRHSRNTEAFF.

This CDR3 reads CASSPYTGRDNEQFF. V is TRBV5-4 and J is TRBJ2-1; checking the TCRdb D call of TRBD1 is not possible without DNA. Germline loops: CDR1 SGHNT, CDR2 YYREEE (reference sequence). The CDR3 is 15 residues long.

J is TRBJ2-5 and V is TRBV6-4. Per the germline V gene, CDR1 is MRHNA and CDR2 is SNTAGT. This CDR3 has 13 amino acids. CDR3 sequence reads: CASSDGNQETQYF.

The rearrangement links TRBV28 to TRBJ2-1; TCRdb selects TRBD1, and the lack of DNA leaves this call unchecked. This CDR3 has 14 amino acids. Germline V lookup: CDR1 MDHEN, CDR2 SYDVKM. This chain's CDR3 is CASSQLRDYNEQFF.

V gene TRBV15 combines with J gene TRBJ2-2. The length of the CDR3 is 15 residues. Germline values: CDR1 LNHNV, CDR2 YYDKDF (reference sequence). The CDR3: CATSRTISNTGELFF.

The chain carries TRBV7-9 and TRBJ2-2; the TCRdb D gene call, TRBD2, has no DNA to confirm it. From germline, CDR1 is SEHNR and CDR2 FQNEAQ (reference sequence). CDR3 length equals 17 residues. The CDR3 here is CASSLVGLAANTGELFF.

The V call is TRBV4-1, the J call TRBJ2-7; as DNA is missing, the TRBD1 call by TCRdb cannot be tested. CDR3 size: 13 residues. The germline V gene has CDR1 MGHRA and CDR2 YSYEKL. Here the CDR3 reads CASSQVPGYEQYF.

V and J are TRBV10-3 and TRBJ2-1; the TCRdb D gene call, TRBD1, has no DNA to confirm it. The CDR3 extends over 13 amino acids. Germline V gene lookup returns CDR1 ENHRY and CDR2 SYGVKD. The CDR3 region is CAISDLLAPEQFF.

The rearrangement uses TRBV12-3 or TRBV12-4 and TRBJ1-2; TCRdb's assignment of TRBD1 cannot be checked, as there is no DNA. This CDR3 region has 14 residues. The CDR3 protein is CASSPPDRNYGYTF.

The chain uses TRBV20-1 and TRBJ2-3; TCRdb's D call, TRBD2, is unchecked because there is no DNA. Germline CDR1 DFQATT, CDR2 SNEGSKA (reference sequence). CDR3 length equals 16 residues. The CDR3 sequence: CSARDGSGGETDTQYF.

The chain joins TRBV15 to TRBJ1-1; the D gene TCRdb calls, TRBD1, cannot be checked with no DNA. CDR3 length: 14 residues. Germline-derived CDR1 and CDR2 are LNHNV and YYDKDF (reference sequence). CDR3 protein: CATSRDYGGTEAFF.

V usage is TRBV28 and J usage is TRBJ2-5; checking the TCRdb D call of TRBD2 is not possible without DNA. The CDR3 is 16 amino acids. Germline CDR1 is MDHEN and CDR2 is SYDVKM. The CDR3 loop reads CASSQPWRDGGKTQYF.

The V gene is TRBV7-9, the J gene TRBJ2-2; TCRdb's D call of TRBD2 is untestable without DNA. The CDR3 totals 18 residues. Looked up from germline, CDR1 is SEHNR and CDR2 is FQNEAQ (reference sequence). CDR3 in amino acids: CASSFPTLEEGTIRELFF.

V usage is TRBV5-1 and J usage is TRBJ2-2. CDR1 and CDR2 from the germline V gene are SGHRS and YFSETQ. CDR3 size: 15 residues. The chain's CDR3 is CASSFLSQNTGELFF.

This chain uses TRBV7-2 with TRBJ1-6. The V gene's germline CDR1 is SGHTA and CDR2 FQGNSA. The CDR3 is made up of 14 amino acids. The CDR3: CASSLVSANSPLHF.

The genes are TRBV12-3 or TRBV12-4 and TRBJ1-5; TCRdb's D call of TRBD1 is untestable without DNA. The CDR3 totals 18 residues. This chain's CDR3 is CASSLGNRGLNSNQPQHF.

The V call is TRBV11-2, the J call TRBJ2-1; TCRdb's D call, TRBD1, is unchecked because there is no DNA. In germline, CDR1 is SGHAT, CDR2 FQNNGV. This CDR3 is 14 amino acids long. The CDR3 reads CASSLVFWGNEQFF.

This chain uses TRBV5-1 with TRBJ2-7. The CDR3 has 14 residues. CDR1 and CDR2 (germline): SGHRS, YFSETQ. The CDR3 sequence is CTSSSGQGSYEQYF.

CDR3 protein: CASSQQSTGGAGTEAFF. J is TRBJ1-1 and V is TRBV4-1; TCRdb designates TRBD1, a call that cannot be tested without DNA. Germline V gene sequence: CDR1 MGHRA, CDR2 YSYEKL. CDR3 length equals 17 residues.

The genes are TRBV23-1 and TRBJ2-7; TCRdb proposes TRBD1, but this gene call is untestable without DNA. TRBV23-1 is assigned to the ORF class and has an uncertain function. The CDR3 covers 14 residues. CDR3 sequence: CASSLAGGLYEQYF.

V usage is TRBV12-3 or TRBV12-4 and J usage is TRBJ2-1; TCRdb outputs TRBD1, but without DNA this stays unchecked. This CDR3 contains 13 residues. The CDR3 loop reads CASSFATGTEQFF.

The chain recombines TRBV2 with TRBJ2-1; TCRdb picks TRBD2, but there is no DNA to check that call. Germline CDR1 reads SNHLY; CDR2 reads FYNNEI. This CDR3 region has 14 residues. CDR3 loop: CASTADVLGDEQFF.

The CDR3 spells CATSLDRVSNQPQHF. The rearrangement links TRBV15 to TRBJ1-5; without DNA, the TCRdb call of TRBD1 cannot be checked. The length of the CDR3 is 15 residues. Germline V CDR1 and CDR2: LNHNV, YYDKDF (reference sequence).

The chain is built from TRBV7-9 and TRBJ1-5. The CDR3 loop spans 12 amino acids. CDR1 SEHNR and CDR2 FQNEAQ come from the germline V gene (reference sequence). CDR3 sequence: CASSAGGEPQHF.

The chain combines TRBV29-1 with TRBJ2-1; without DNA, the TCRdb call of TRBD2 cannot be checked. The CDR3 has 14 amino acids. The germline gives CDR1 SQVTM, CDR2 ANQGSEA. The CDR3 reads CSVEERGGYNEQFF.

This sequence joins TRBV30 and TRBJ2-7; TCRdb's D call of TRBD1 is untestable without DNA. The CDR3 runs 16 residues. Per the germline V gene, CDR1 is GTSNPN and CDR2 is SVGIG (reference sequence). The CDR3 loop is CAWSDWNRVNFYEQYF.

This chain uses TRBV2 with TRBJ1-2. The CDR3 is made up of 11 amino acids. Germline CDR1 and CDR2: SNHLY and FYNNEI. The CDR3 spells CASSKMRGYTF.

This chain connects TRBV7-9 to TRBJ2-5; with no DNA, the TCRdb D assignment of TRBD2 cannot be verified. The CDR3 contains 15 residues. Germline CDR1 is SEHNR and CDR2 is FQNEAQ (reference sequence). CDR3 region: CASSSAAGGPETQYF.